The 10 T cell receptor beta chains below were found in one sample sequenced in a study of cytomegalovirus exposure and HLA in healthy donors. The primer mix had 60 Vbeta and 13 Jbeta primers. Produced via immunoSEQ multiplex PCR; TCRdb's table is partial and in-frame only. The data contain over 110,000 clones, approximately 83% of them singletons. The sample was PBMCs. The source is a male donor in good health and CMV-seronegative.

The chain combines TRBV9 with TRBJ2-7; 8 bases match TRBD2. The CDR3 consists of 14 residues. Germline CDR1 SGDLS, CDR2 YYNGEE. The J segment lost 5 bases and the V segment lost 0 bases, leaving 4 bases of the junction unmatched. This chain's CDR3 is CASSVVAGSDEQYF. CDR3 coding DNA: TGTGCCAGCAGCGTAGTAGCGGGAAGCGACGAGCAGTACTTC.

V usage is TRBV7-9 and J usage is TRBJ2-1, with no clear D. V was clipped by 2 bases and J by 6 bases, with 5 bases between them. CDR3 size: 12 residues. Germline-derived CDR1 and CDR2 are SEHNR and FQNEAQ (reference sequence). CDR3 region: CASSLWSNEQFF. The CDR3 DNA reads TGTGCCAGCAGCTTATGGAGCAATGAGCAGTTCTTC.

This clone appeared a few times. The V call is TRBV10-3, the J call TRBJ2-1; the match to TRBD2 covers 10 bases. The CDR3 is made up of 15 amino acids. Trimming cost V 2 bases and J 9 bases; bases outside gene matches: 7. Germline assignment: CDR1 ENHRY and CDR2 SYGVKD. The CDR3 DNA reads TGTGCCATCAGTGAGACTAGCGGGGACTATAGTGAGCAGTTCTTC. Translated, it gives CAISETSGDYSEQFF.

CDR3 sequence: CASSLGDPGRGNTEAFF. The DNA for the CDR3 is TGTGCCAGCAGCTTGGGGGACCCAGGGAGGGGCAACACTGAAGCTTTCTTT. This chain uses TRBV5-4 with TRBJ1-1, with D possibly being TRBD1 (5 bases). This CDR3 region has 17 residues. V dropped 0 bases and J dropped 2 bases, with 17 bases sitting between them. Germline CDR1 and CDR2: SGHNT and YYREEE (reference sequence).

CDR3 in DNA: TGTGCCAGCAGGGGAAGGGCGGGAGTGCTTCCCCATGAGCAGTTCTTC. Its protein is CASRGRAGVLPHEQFF. The chain has TRBV2 and TRBJ2-1, with 7 nucleotides matching TRBD2. Germline trimming cut 6 bases from V and 8 bases from J; bases unmatched to any gene: 16. Germline V gene sequence: CDR1 SNHLY, CDR2 FYNNEI. The CDR3 is made up of 16 amino acids.

The chain is built from TRBV4-1 and TRBJ2-6; D is possibly TRBD1 (6 bases). The V gene lost 3 bases and the J gene lost 1 base, with 10 bases spanning the gap. The CDR3 contains 16 residues. Germline V gene data show CDR1 as MGHRA and CDR2 as YSYEKL. The DNA of the CDR3 is TGCGCCAGCAGCCATGATACAGGGTCTGGGGCCAACGTCCTGACTTTC. Amino acid sequence: CASSHDTGSGANVLTF.

This clone has just a few counts. The rearrangement joins TRBV7-2 to TRBJ2-7; D perhaps matches TRBD1 (6 bases). This CDR3 contains 12 residues. V shed 4 bases and J shed 2 bases, with 6 bases lying between them. Germline CDR1 is SGHTA and CDR2 is FQGNSA. The CDR3 spells CASSYRAYEQYF. CDR3 bases: TGTGCCAGCAGCTACAGGGCCTACGAGCAGTACTTC.

CDR3 bases: TGTGCCAGCAGCTTAGATCCCGTGACCGGGGAGCTGTTTTTT. It translates to CASSLDPVTGELFF. The rearrangement links TRBV7-2 to TRBJ2-2; D is ambiguous. Trimming cost V 1 base and J 5 bases, with 8 bases left between them. Germline CDR1 reads SGHTA; CDR2 reads FQGNSA. This CDR3 contains 14 residues. Together with reference TRBV7-2 and TRBJ2-2, the CDR3 gives the full variable domain: GAGVSQSPSNKVTEKGKDVELRCDPISGHTALYWYRQSLGQGLEFLIYFQGNSAPDKSGLPSDRFSAERTGGSVSTLTIQRTQQEDSAVYLCASSLDPVTGELFFGEGSRLTVL.

The CDR3 coding sequence is TGTGCCAGCAGGCGCCCGCAGGACAATGAGCAGTTCTTC. Translating it yields CASRRPQDNEQFF. The V gene is TRBV6-5, the J gene TRBJ2-1; no definite D call. The CDR3 has 13 amino acids. Germline CDR1 and CDR2: MNHEY and SVGAGI. Deletions cut 6 bases from V and 5 bases from J, with 11 bases between.

This chain joins TRBV7-9 and TRBJ1-2; TRBD1 agrees at 7 bases. V dropped 4 bases and J dropped 3; count of bases not matched to a gene: 11. The CDR3 spans 16 residues. The germline V gene has CDR1 SEHNR and CDR2 FQNEAQ (reference sequence). This CDR3 is CASSSRQGKSDYGYTF. The DNA of the CDR3 is TGTGCCAGCAGCTCTAGACAGGGAAAAAGTGACTATGGCTACACCTTC.